Below, 15 T cell receptor beta chains from the same sample are listed, as sequenced in a study of control samples from healthy donors and cancer patients. The table came from immunoSEQ multiplex PCR; TCRdb's copy has only in-frame clones and leaves some out. There are about 92,000 clones in the sample; roughly 86% occur only once, and roughly 9.8% lies in the top ten. The sequenced material came from blood. These receptor sequences come from a woman in her sixties or seventies in good health.

V and J are TRBV19 and TRBJ2-1; D remains ambiguous. This CDR3 is built from 13 residues. Germline V lookup: CDR1 LNHDA, CDR2 SQIVND (reference sequence). V was trimmed by 4 bases and J by 5 bases, leaving 9 bases between them. CDR3 protein: CASSKGADNEQFF. CDR3 nucleotides: TGTGCCAGTAGTAAGGGTGCGGACAATGAGCAGTTCTTC. Using reference TRBV19 and TRBJ2-1 for the parts outside the CDR3, the full variable domain is DGGITQSPKYLFRKEGQNVTLSCEQNLNHDAMYWYRQDPGQGLRLIYYSQIVNDFQKGDIAEGYSVSREKKESFPLTVTSAQKNPTAFYLCASSKGADNEQFFGPGTRLTVL.

The chain is built from TRBV4-3 and TRBJ2-2; D is uncertain. V gave up 0 bases and J gave up 7 bases, with 18 bases separating them. The CDR3 has 17 amino acids. Germline lookup yields CDR1 LGHNA and CDR2 YSLEER. Here the CDR3 DNA reads TGCGCCAGCAGCCAAGATTTCGCAGCTTCGTTTGGCGGGGAGCTGTTTTTT. Translating it yields CASSQDFAASFGGELFF.

Here the CDR3 reads CASSLRRANVLTF. The DNA of the CDR3 is TGTGCCAGCAGCCTCCGTCGGGCCAACGTCCTGACTTTC. The chain joins TRBV7-9 to TRBJ2-6; no reliable D call. Germline CDR1 and CDR2: SEHNR and FQNEAQ (reference sequence). The CDR3 consists of 13 residues. V was pared by 5 bases and J by 5 bases, with 7 bases between.

The J gene is TRBJ1-2, the V gene TRBV28, with TRBD1 identical over 7 bases. The CDR3 spans 15 residues. Germline V CDR1 and CDR2: MDHEN, SYDVKM. Unmatched junction bases numbered 7, after V lost 2 bases and J lost 4 bases. CDR3 amino acids: CASSLLGDSSYGYTF. The CDR3 nucleotides are TGTGCCAGCAGTTTACTTGGGGACAGCTCCTATGGCTACACCTTC.

The rearrangement uses TRBV6-5 and TRBJ2-3; perhaps TRBD2 as D (5 bases). The ends were cut back, 5 bases at V and 2 bases at J, with 14 bases in the middle. Germline V gives CDR1 MNHEY, CDR2 SVGAGI. The CDR3 is 15 amino acids. CDR3 residues: CASSPLGLTTDTQYF. In nucleotides, the CDR3 is TGTGCCAGCAGTCCCCTTGGACTTACCACAGATACGCAGTATTTT.

The J gene is TRBJ1-5, the V gene TRBV28; 7 positions match TRBD1. Germline CDR1 reads MDHEN; CDR2 reads SYDVKM. V trimming: 8 bases; J trimming: 11 bases; junction bases outside the gene matches: 9. This CDR3 is built from 12 residues. CDR3 nucleotide sequence: TGTGCCAGCGCGTATCAGGGGGTGACCCAGCATTTT. Residues: CASAYQGVTQHF.

The J gene is TRBJ2-7, the V gene TRBV28; D assignment may be TRBD1 or TRBD2 (5 bases each). Germline loops: CDR1 MDHEN, CDR2 SYDVKM. Trimming removed 6 bases at V and 1 base at J, with 16 bases between. The CDR3 loop spans 15 amino acids. The CDR3 is CASRATGGGSYEQYF. The CDR3 nucleotides read TGTGCCAGCAGGGCTACGGGTGGGGGATCCTACGAGCAGTACTTC.

The V gene is TRBV18, the J gene TRBJ2-3; D is unresolved. In germline, CDR1 is KGHSH, CDR2 LQKENI. Between the trimmed V and J ends, which lost 4 bases and 3 bases, there was a span of 11 bases. The length of the CDR3 is 14 residues. The CDR3 reads CASSRDSITDTQYF. CDR3 coding DNA: TGTGCCAGCTCACGTGACTCGATTACAGATACGCAGTATTTT.

The chain couples TRBV2 to TRBJ2-4, with a possible D match to TRBD2 (5 bases). CDR1 is SNHLY and CDR2 is FYNNEI in the germline V gene. Trimming removed 0 bases at V and 0 bases at J, with 15 bases between. The CDR3 has 18 amino acids. This CDR3 is CASSEARGAELAKNIQYF. CDR3 in DNA: TGTGCCAGCAGTGAAGCCCGGGGAGCGGAACTAGCCAAAAACATTCAGTACTTC.

With respect to this clone: Other DNA sequences in the sample encode the same CDR3. The chain uses TRBV28 and TRBJ1-1, with D perhaps TRBD1 (5 bases). This CDR3 is built from 15 residues. Looked up from germline, CDR1 is MDHEN and CDR2 is SYDVKM. V lost 2 bases, J lost 1 base, and 11 bases lay in between. CDR3 in amino acids: CASSLGGVGNTEAFF. CDR3 DNA: TGTGCCAGCAGTTTAGGAGGGGTGGGGAACACTGAAGCTTTCTTT.

The chain is built from TRBV3-1 (or the pseudogene TRBV3-2) and TRBJ2-7; TRBD1 matches 10 bases. Germline values: CDR1 LGHDT, CDR2 YNNKEL (reference sequence). V gave up 5 bases and J gave up 6 bases; unmatched junction bases: 10. CDR3 length: 15 amino acids. The CDR3 sequence is CASSTGTGDVSEQYF. The DNA of the CDR3 is TGTGCCAGCAGCACAGGGACAGGGGATGTCAGCGAGCAGTACTTC.

V usage is TRBV7-2 and J usage is TRBJ2-7, with 8 nucleotides matching TRBD2. The CDR3 totals 17 residues. With 0 bases clipped from V and 0 bases from J, the junction kept 7 bases outside the gene matches. Germline assignment: CDR1 SGHTA and CDR2 FQGNSA. CDR3 loop: CASSLAGRTSSSYEQYF. As DNA, the CDR3 is TGTGCCAGCAGCTTAGCGGGGAGGACTAGCAGCTCCTACGAGCAGTACTTC.

CDR3 region: CASSDTGKYQPQHF. The CDR3 nucleotides read TGTGCCAGTAGTGACACAGGGAAGTATCAGCCCCAGCATTTT. The genes are TRBV19 and TRBJ1-5; D may be TRBD1 (6 bases). The germline CDR1 and CDR2 sequences are LNHDA and SQIVND (reference sequence). Between the trimmed V and J ends, which lost 5 bases and 5 bases, there was a span of 13 bases. CDR3 length: 14 amino acids. Using reference TRBV19 and TRBJ1-5 for the parts outside the CDR3, the full variable domain is DGGITQSPKYLFRKEGQNVTLSCEQNLNHDAMYWYRQDPGQGLRLIYYSQIVNDFQKGDIAEGYSVSREKKESFPLTVTSAQKNPTAFYLCASSDTGKYQPQHFGDGTRLSIL.

J is TRBJ1-1 and V is TRBV6-4; D is undetermined. There are 13 residues in the CDR3. Germline V gene sequence: CDR1 MRHNA, CDR2 SNTAGT. The V end was cut by 4 bases, the J end by 2 bases, with 8 bases between. The CDR3 DNA reads as TGTGCCAGCAGTGTGAAGGGAAACACTGAAGCTTTCTTT. Translation gives CASSVKGNTEAFF.

CDR3 sequence: CASSYSTGELFF. The CDR3 bases are TGTGCCAGCAGTTATAGCACCGGGGAGCTGTTTTTT. The genes are TRBV6-6 and TRBJ2-2; no clear D gene. The V gene's germline CDR1 is MNHNY and CDR2 SVGAGI (reference sequence). The CDR3 totals 12 residues. V lost 3 bases to trimming and J lost 4 bases, with 3 bases between them.